The source of this TCR beta chain is a study of T cell repertoires in aging, cancer and after chemotherapy (dated by TCRdb to between 2018 and 2021). Concerning the study at large: Donors were distributed across six age groups ranging from 30 or younger to 70 or older, with at least three individuals included per group. In the solid tumor group, paired pre- and post-chemotherapy samples were obtained from brain tumor (glioblastoma) patients receiving temozolomide-based therapy. The complete dataset included about 9 million TCR reads. To examine immunoaging and T cell reconstitution after chemotherapy, the study profiled TCR beta repertoires in peripheral blood from healthy donors and cancer patients. Alongside around 97 healthy donors serving as a reference group, the cohort included roughly 220 cancer patients, of whom around 91 had hematological cancers and around 120 had solid cancers.

TCR beta rearrangements were amplified from genomic DNA extracted from peripheral blood rather than from sorted cells or RNA. Study-level results and caveats: In both cancer cohorts, the median generation probability rose over the chemotherapy interval, which suggests that the repertoire was reconstituted through rebound thymic output. Compared with age-matched healthy donors, untreated patients with hematological or solid cancers had significantly lower TCR diversity and higher clonality in blood. Declining TCR diversity with age in healthy donors was mainly explained by loss of richness; in cancer patients, loss of evenness also contributed. According to the authors, the repertoire data do not permit conclusions about immunological memory after chemotherapy.

Multiplex touch-down PCR with a mixed TRB-A/B primer pool was used to amplify rearranged TRB sequences covering the V, D and J segments. Illumina adapters and sample indices were attached to the amplicons in two consecutive PCR reactions using Phusion HS II polymerase. Amplicons were gel-purified with the NucleoSpin Gel and PCR Clean-up kit, then checked with Qubit and an Agilent 2100 Bioanalyzer. The libraries were sequenced on an Illumina MiSeq with 600-cycle, single-indexed, paired-end runs. As for how the authors treated the data: Processing of the TRB sequences was carried out with MiXCR versions 2.12 and 3.0.5. Each unique CDR3 nucleotide sequence counted as one clone, and only productive sequences with at least two reads were retained. The repertoire metrics were Shannon diversity, evenness, clonality (defined as one minus evenness), and alpha-parameterized diversity profiles covering alpha 0 to 5. The IGoR algorithm was used to calculate generation probabilities for clones in the paired samples taken before and after chemotherapy. Using fastp trimming at Q25 and MiXCR clonotype assembly, TCRdb reanalyzed the public sequencing data and kept in-frame beta chains. A single entry per CDR3 protein holds the most common genes and DNA from its merged rows. The V and J calls and clone size come from TCRdb's table, not from the authors' own analysis. This sample comprises approximately 2,300 distinct CDR3 sequences, about 33% of them detected only once. The ten largest clones capture approximately 70% of the sample.

About this clonotype itself: Its antigen remains unidentified. One base away there is no much larger clone; base qualities are not given.

Cut back by 6 bases and 1 base, the V and J ends lie 3 bases apart. The germline V gene provides CDR1 MNHEY and CDR2 SVGAGI. From the cysteine up to the phenylalanine, the CDR3 has a length of 11 residues. The entry retains the CDR3 DNA only, 33 bases that are in frame from base 1. The chain employs TRBV6-5 and TRBJ1-1; no D segment can be confidently identified. The sequence was collected from a human donor with a solid tumor. The sequenced material came from blood. The DNA reads as follows: TGTGCCAGCAGAGGGAACACTGAAGCTTTCTTT. The resulting protein is CASRGNTEAFF.